The rows below give T cell receptor beta chains drawn from one sample of a study of cytomegalovirus exposure and HLA in healthy donors. Assay: immunoSEQ multiplex PCR; the TCRdb copy retains only in-frame clones and omits some. The data contain 100,000 to 150,000 clones, roughly 8.3% of them singletons. Sequenced: PBMCs. Every receptor here comes from a man in his forties in good health and CMV-seronegative. CDR3s include the opening cysteine and the closing phenylalanine or tryptophan.

V: TRBV18
CDR3: CASSPSGGVGTDTQYF

V: TRBV5-1
CDR3: CASSRRGRAGNTIYF

V: TRBV7-9
CDR3: CASLPPASGAAKETQYF

V: TRBV5-1
CDR3: CASSLARGGTEAFF

V: TRBV4-1
CDR3: CASRGAAGDEQYF

V: TRBV5-6
CDR3: CASSFVGGDEQFF

V: TRBV6-1
CDR3: CASSASSGGFHEQYF

V: TRBV25-1
CDR3: CASSGDKVYEQYF

V: TRBV7-9
CDR3: CASSKGTPSSYEQYF

V: TRBV7-2
CDR3: CASSQNSGGAGGELFF

V: TRBV7-3
CDR3: CASSPGGSGGWPGTQYF